The table lists the clone carrying this T cell receptor (beta chain) with a count of one. This record belongs to a study of blood T cell repertoires in COVID-19. At the level of the study: From the United States, Italy and Spain came samples of acute and convalescent COVID-19. Sample material is recorded as cDNA or gDNA derived from T cells, B-cell-depleted T cells, or PBMCs.

The V gene lost 2 bases and the J gene lost 7 bases, with 12 bases spanning the gap. Looked up from germline, CDR1 is KGHSH and CDR2 is LQKENI. This CDR3 has 14 amino acids. Per the original data handling: How many nucleated cells were present was estimated from reference gene primer amplification. Using immunoSEQ multiplex PCR, the repertoire was profiled, and TCRdb retains in-frame clones only, with some absent. The DNA gave D and trimming, while V, J and clone size come from that table. In the table there are about 300,000 clones, around 92% of which are singletons. This receptor was taken from a woman younger than 45 with COVID-19, enrolled during active disease. The sequenced sample was peripheral blood. This chain links TRBV18 with TRBJ2-1; possibly TRBD2 for D (6 bases). CDR3 nucleotides: TGTGCCAGCTCACCAACGGGGGTAAGGAATGAGCAGTTCTTC. It yields the protein CASSPTGVRNEQFF.